The table lists the clone carrying this T cell receptor beta chain with many counts. Library construction for TCR beta used iRepertoire HTBI primers and Arm-PCR of CDR3 regions. TCRdb itself ran the multiplex PCR reads through MiXCR, one entry per CDR3 protein. The sample lists around 510,000 distinct CDR3 sequences, 20% seen once, with under 9% in the top ten. Time point here: persistent/refractory GD, antithyroid drugs over 5 years with positive TRAb. Following extraction of RNA from PBMCs, that RNA was used to make the TCR library. This record comes from a study of regulatory T cells in long-lasting Graves disease. The sample here was peripheral blood mononuclear cells (PBMCs), taken when the disease was refractory, from a patient treated with antithyroid drugs. This TCR derives from a female donor with Graves disease.

CDR3 nucleotides: TGTGCCAGCATAATCAAGGGAAACCGAGAGCTCCTTAATCAGCCCCAGCATTTT. Its protein is CASIIKGNRELLNQPQHF. The gene calls are TRBV6-1 and TRBJ1-5; D gene uncertain. The CDR3 is 18 residues long. Germline V gene data show CDR1 as MNHNS and CDR2 as SASEGT. V was cut by 7 bases and J by 4 bases, with 26 bases left in between.